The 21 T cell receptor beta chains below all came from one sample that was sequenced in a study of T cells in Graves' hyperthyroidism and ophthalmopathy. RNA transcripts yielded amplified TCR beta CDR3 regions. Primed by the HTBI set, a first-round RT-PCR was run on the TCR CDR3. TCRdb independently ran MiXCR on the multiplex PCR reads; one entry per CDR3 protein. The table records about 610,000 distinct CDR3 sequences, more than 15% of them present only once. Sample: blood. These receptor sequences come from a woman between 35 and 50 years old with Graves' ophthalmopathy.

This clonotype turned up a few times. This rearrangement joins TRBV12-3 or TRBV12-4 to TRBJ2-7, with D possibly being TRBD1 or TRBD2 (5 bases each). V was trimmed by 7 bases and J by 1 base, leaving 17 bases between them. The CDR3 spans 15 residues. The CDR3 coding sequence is TGTGCCAGCACCCTCGGGACGGTGGATTCCTACGAGCAGTACTTC. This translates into CASTLGTVDSYEQYF.

DNA of the CDR3: TGTGCCAGCAGCCGGACGGCCGGGAGCTCTGGAAACACCATATATTTT. Protein product: CASSRTAGSSGNTIYF. The chain recombines TRBV7-9 with TRBJ1-3, with D unresolved. This CDR3 is built from 16 residues. Looked up from germline, CDR1 is SEHNR and CDR2 is FQNEAQ (reference sequence). The germline V and J ends were trimmed by 5 bases and 0 bases, with 14 bases remaining between them.

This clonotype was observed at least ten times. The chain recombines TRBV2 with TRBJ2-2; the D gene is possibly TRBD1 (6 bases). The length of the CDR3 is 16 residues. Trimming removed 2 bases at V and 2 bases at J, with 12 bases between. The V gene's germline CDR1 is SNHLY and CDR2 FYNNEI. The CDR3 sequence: CASSEIGQKNTGELFF. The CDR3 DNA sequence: TGTGCCAGCAGTGAAATAGGACAGAAAAACACCGGGGAGCTGTTTTTT. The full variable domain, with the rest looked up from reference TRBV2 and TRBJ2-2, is EPEVTQTPSHQVTQMGQEVILRCVPISNHLYFYWYRQILGQKVEFLVSFYNNEISEKSEIFDDQFSVERPDGSNFTLKIRSTKLEDSAMYFCASSEIGQKNTGELFFGEGSRLTVL.

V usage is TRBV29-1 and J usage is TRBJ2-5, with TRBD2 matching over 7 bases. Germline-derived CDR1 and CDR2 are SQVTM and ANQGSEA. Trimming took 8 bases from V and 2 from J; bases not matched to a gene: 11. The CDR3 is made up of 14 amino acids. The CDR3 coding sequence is TGCAGCTCGTTGACCGGGACTACACAAGAGACCCAGTACTTC. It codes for CSSLTGTTQETQYF.

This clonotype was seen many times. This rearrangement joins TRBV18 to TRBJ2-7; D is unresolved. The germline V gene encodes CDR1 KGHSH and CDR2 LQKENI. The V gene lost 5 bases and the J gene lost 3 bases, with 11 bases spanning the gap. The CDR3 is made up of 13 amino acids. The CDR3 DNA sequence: TGTGCCAGCTCAGACGGAAGATTCTACGAGCAGTACTTC. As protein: CASSDGRFYEQYF.

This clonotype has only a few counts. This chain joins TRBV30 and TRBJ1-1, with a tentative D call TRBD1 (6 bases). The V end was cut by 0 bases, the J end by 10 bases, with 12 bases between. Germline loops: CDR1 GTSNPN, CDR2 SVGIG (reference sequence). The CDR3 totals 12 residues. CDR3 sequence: CAWSVQGILAFF. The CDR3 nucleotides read TGTGCCTGGAGTGTACAGGGAATTTTAGCTTTCTTT.

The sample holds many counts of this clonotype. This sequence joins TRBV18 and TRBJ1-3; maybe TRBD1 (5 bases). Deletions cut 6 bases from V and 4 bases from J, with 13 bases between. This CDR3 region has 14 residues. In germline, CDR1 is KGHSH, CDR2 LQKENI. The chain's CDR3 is CASSPGTRGNTIYF. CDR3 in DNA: TGTGCCAGCTCTCCTGGGACCCGAGGAAACACCATATATTTT.

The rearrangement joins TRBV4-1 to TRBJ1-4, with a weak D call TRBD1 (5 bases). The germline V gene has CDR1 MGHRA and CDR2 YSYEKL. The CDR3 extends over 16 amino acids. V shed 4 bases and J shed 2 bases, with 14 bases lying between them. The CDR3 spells CASSPSRVHTNEKLFF. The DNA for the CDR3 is TGCGCCAGCAGCCCTAGCAGGGTGCATACTAATGAAAAACTGTTTTTT.

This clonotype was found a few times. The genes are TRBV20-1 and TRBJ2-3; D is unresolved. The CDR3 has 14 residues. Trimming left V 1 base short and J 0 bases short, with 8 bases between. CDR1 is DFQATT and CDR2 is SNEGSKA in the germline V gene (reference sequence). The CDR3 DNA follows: TGCAGTGCTAGAGCCCCGGACAGCACAGATACGCAGTATTTT. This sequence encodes CSARAPDSTDTQYF.

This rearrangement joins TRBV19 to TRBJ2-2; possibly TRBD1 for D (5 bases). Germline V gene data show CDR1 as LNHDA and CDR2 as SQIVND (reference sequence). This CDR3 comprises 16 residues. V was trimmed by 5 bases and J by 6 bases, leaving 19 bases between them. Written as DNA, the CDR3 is TGTGCCAGTAGTCCCTGGACACCGGATTTATCCGGGGAGCTGTTTTTT. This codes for CASSPWTPDLSGELFF.

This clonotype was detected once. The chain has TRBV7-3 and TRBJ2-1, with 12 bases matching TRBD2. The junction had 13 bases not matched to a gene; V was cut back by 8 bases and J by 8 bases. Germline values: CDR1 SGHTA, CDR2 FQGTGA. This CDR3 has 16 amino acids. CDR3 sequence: CASSDSRLAGADEQFF. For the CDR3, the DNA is TGTGCCAGCTCAGACTCCCGACTAGCGGGGGCCGATGAGCAGTTCTTC.

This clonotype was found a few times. CDR3 nucleotide sequence: TGCAGTGCTAGATCTGTCGGACAGGGTAATTCACCCCTCCACTTT. Translation gives CSARSVGQGNSPLHF. The V gene is TRBV20-1, the J gene TRBJ1-6, with 8 bases matching TRBD1. Losses at the gene ends were 2 bases for V and 6 bases for J; bases not matched to a gene: 6. CDR1 is DFQATT and CDR2 is SNEGSKA in the germline V gene (reference sequence). The CDR3 loop spans 15 amino acids.

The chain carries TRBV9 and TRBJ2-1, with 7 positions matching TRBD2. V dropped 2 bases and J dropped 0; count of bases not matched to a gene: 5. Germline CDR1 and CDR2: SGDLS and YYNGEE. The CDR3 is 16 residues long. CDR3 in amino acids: CASSVSPSGSYNEQFF. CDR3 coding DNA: TGTGCCAGCAGCGTGTCTCCTAGCGGCTCCTACAATGAGCAGTTCTTC. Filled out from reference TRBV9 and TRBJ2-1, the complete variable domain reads DSGVTQTPKHLITATGQRVTLRCSPRSGDLSVYWYQQSLDQGLQFLIQYYNGEERAKGNILERFSAQQFPDLHSELNLSSLELGDSALYFCASSVSPSGSYNEQFFGPGTRLTVL.

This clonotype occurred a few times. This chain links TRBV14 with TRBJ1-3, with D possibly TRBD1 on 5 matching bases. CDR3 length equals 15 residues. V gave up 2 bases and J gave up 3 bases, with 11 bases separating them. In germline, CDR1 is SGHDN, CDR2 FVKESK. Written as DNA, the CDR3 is TGTGCCAGCAGCCAATCAGGGAAGCGTGGAAACACCATATATTTT. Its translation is CASSQSGKRGNTIYF.

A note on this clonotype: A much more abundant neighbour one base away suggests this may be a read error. In DNA form, the CDR3 reads TGCAGTGCTAGGTCAGATACGCAGTATTTT. Translated: CSARSDTQYF. V gene TRBV20-1 combines with J gene TRBJ2-3; D gene uncertain. The CDR3 consists of 10 residues. Trimming removed 3 bases at V and 4 bases at J, with 2 bases between. Per germline, CDR1 DFQATT and CDR2 SNEGSKA (reference sequence).

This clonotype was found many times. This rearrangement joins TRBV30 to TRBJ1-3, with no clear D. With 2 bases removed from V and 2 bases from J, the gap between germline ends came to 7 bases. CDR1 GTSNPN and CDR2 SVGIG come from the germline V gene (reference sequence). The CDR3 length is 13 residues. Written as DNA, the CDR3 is TGTGCCTGGAGTAGATGGACTGGAAACACCATATATTTT. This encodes CAWSRWTGNTIYF.

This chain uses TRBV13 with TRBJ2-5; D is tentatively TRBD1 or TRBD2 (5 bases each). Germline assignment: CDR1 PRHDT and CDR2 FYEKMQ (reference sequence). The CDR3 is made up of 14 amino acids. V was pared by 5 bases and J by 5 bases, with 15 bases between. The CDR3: CASSKFVGVETQYF. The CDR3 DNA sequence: TGTGCCAGCAGCAAATTCGTGGGGGTGGAGACCCAGTACTTC.

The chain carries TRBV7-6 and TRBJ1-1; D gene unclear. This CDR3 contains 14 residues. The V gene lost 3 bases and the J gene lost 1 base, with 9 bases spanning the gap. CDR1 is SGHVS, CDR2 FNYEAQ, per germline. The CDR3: CASSLNKGNTEAFF. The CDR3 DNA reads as TGTGCCAGCAGCTTGAACAAGGGGAACACTGAAGCTTTCTTT.

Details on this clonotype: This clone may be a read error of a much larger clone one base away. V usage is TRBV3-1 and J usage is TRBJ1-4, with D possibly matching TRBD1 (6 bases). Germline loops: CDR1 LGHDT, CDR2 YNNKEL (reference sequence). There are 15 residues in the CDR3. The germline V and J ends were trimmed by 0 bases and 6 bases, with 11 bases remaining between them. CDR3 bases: TGTGCCAGCAGCCAAGAGGGGAGGGGGGATGAAAAACTGTTTTTT. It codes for CASSQEGRGDEKLFF.

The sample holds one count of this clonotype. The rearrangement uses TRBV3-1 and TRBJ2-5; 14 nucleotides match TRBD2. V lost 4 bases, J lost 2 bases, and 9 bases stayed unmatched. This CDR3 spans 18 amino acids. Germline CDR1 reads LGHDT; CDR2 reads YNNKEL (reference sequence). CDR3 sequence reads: CASSLGLAGGLLQETQYF. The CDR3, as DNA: TGTGCCAGCAGCCTCGGACTAGCGGGGGGTCTTCTTCAAGAGACCCAGTACTTC.

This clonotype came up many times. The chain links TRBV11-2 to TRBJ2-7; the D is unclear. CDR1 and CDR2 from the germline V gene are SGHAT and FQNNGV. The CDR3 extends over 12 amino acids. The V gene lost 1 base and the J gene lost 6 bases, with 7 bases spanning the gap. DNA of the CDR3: TGTGCCAGCAGCTTAGGCCCCGGCGAGCAGTACTTC. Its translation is CASSLGPGEQYF.